This TCR beta chain was found in a study of blood T cell repertoires in COVID-19. Looking at the study overall: The cDNA or gDNA used as material had been derived from T cells, B-cell-depleted T cells, or PBMCs.

Study processing details: Scientists estimated how many nucleated cells there were by amplifying reference gene primers. Profiling relied on immunoSEQ multiplex PCR, and the TCRdb table lists in-frame clones only, not all of them. V, J and clone size are those of that table, while D and trimming were read from the DNA. The sample lists around 80,000 clones, approximately 80% occurring once. There are 14 residues in the CDR3. CDR1 and CDR2 from the germline V gene are SGHAT and FQNNGV. V dropped 5 bases and J dropped 4 bases, with 13 bases sitting between them. This TCR derives from an elderly man with acute or convalescent COVID-19. The chain recombines TRBV11-2 with TRBJ2-3, with D unresolved. Sequenced sample: peripheral blood. The CDR3 DNA sequence: TGTGCCAGCAGCCCATACGGCAGGCCAGATACGCAGTATTTT. It specifies CASSPYGRPDTQYF.